These 22 T cell receptor beta chains came from one sample sequenced in a study of cytomegalovirus exposure and HLA in healthy donors. In the PCR, 60 Vbeta and 13 Jbeta primers were used. TCRdb's table, derived via immunoSEQ multiplex PCR, lists solely in-frame clones and lacks some. The sample has approximately 110,000 clones, approximately 15% seen once. Sequencing input: PBMCs. These receptors were obtained from a young woman in good health and CMV-seronegative.

The chain couples TRBV28 to TRBJ1-2; 9 positions agree with TRBD1. The ends lost 10 bases at V and 8 bases at J; junction bases unmatched: 14. This CDR3 contains 14 residues. Looked up from germline, CDR1 is MDHEN and CDR2 is SYDVKM. CDR3 region: CAIGPTGGWRGYTF. CDR3 DNA sequence: TGTGCCATCGGGCCCACAGGGGGCTGGAGGGGCTACACCTTC.

This clone was counted a few times. This chain links TRBV27 with TRBJ1-4, with 7 positions matching TRBD1. Losses at the gene ends were 3 bases for V and 4 bases for J; bases not matched to a gene: 5. Germline values: CDR1 MNHEY, CDR2 SMNVEV (reference sequence). The CDR3 sequence is 15 residues long. The CDR3 DNA reads as TGTGCCAGCAGTTTTGGGGACAGTGATAATGAAAAACTGTTTTTT. Protein: CASSFGDSDNEKLFF.

The J gene is TRBJ1-6, the V gene TRBV9, with TRBD1 matching over 7 bases. This CDR3 is 16 amino acids long. Trimming cost V 3 bases and J 6 bases; bases outside gene matches: 9. Germline values: CDR1 SGDLS, CDR2 YYNGEE. As DNA, the CDR3 is TGTGCCAGCAGCGGCTCCAGGACAGGCGCTAATTCACCCCTCCACTTT. This encodes CASSGSRTGANSPLHF.

The genes are TRBV5-4 and TRBJ2-6, with TRBD2 matching 13 bases. The trim removed 3 bases at V and 3 bases at J, leaving 3 bases unmatched. This CDR3 comprises 17 residues. In germline, CDR1 is SGHNT, CDR2 YYREEE (reference sequence). The CDR3 here is CASSSLAGGFGANVLTF. Written as DNA, the CDR3 is TGTGCCAGCAGCTCACTAGCGGGAGGGTTTGGGGCCAACGTCCTGACTTTC.

This chain uses TRBV10-1 with TRBJ2-2, with 11 bases matching TRBD2. Germline loops: CDR1 WNHNN, CDR2 SYGVQD (reference sequence). The CDR3 loop spans 16 amino acids. J gave up 4 bases and V 6 bases, and 7 bases lay outside the gene matches. CDR3 coding DNA: TGCGCCAGCAGCGCTAGCGGGAGGATAAGCACCGGGGAGCTGTTTTTT. It yields the protein CASSASGRISTGELFF.

This clone has only a few counts. This sequence joins TRBV2 and TRBJ2-3; possibly TRBD1 for D (6 bases). CDR1 is SNHLY and CDR2 is FYNNEI in the germline V gene. This CDR3 is built from 14 residues. Trimming shortened V by 1 base and J by 6 bases, and 11 bases separated the two germline ends. CDR3 sequence (DNA): TGTGCCAGCAGTGAAGACAGGGTTTCCGATACGCAGTATTTT. Its translation is CASSEDRVSDTQYF.

This chain joins TRBV30 and TRBJ1-1, with 8 nucleotides matching TRBD1. Germline V CDR1 and CDR2: GTSNPN, SVGIG (reference sequence). Losses at the gene ends were 3 bases for V and 4 bases for J; bases not matched to a gene: 7. The CDR3 loop spans 14 amino acids. The CDR3 bases are TGTGCCTGGAGCCGACGGGGACAGGCCACTGAAGCTTTCTTT. Translated: CAWSRRGQATEAFF.

This clone occurred a few times. The rearrangement joins TRBV6-6 to TRBJ1-5; no clear D. The CDR3 runs to 12 residues. Per the germline V gene, CDR1 is MNHNY and CDR2 is SVGAGI (reference sequence). Deletions cut 11 bases from V and 7 bases from J, with 15 bases between. This CDR3 reads CASSGSTQPQHF. In DNA, the CDR3 is TGTGCCTCGTCCGGGTCAACGCAGCCCCAGCATTTT.

The chain has TRBV9 and TRBJ2-6; 10 nucleotides align to TRBD2. With V trimmed by 5 bases and J by 0 bases, 8 bases remained unmatched. Germline V gene lookup returns CDR1 SGDLS and CDR2 YYNGEE. The CDR3 runs 18 residues. The CDR3 is CASSPGLAAFSGANVLTF. DNA for the CDR3: TGTGCCAGCAGTCCCGGACTAGCGGCATTCTCTGGGGCCAACGTCCTGACTTTC.

The chain uses TRBV6-6 and TRBJ2-1; 12 nucleotides line up with TRBD2. The CDR3 consists of 15 residues. Looked up from germline, CDR1 is MNHNY and CDR2 is SVGAGI (reference sequence). The V gene end was trimmed by 6 bases and the J gene end by 7 bases; junction bases not matched to a gene: 7. The CDR3 region is CASSSRTSGKNEQFF. DNA for the CDR3: TGTGCCAGCAGCTCCCGGACTAGCGGGAAGAATGAGCAGTTCTTC.

This clone was observed a handful of times. V is TRBV7-9 and J is TRBJ2-2; D remains unclear. The CDR3 has 14 amino acids. V dropped 1 base and J dropped 6 bases, with 9 bases sitting between them. Germline CDR1 reads SEHNR; CDR2 reads FQNEAQ (reference sequence). DNA for the CDR3: TGTGCCAGCAGCTTAGTATCCTACGCCGGGGAGCTGTTTTTT. This codes for CASSLVSYAGELFF.

This clone turned up a few times. The chain uses TRBV11-2 and TRBJ2-5, with 7 bases fitting TRBD1. This CDR3 region has 17 residues. Losses at the gene ends were 3 bases for V and 4 bases for J; bases not matched to a gene: 14. Germline lookup yields CDR1 SGHAT and CDR2 FQNNGV. The CDR3 protein is CASSFRDRRGPGETQYF. The CDR3 DNA sequence: TGTGCCAGCAGCTTCCGAGACAGAAGGGGGCCGGGAGAGACCCAGTACTTC.

V usage is TRBV5-6 and J usage is TRBJ2-7; possible D gene TRBD2, 5 bases. The CDR3 loop spans 15 amino acids. Trimming stripped 0 bases from V and 6 bases from J, with 16 bases between. Germline V gives CDR1 SGHDT, CDR2 YYEEEE. For the CDR3, the DNA is TGTGCCAGCAGCTTGGATGGACTGACTTGGGGCGAGCAGTACTTC. It is translated as CASSLDGLTWGEQYF.

The chain recombines TRBV7-2 with TRBJ2-7; D remains unclear. The V end was cut by 0 bases, the J end by 3 bases, with 6 bases between. The germline gives CDR1 SGHTA, CDR2 FQGNSA. The CDR3 loop spans 13 amino acids. This chain's CDR3 is CASSLARVYEQYF. In DNA form, the CDR3 reads TGTGCCAGCAGCTTAGCCCGGGTCTACGAGCAGTACTTC.

This clone was seen a handful of times. This chain uses TRBV28 with TRBJ2-2; 8 bases align to TRBD2. The CDR3 contains 14 residues. Germline CDR1 is MDHEN and CDR2 is SYDVKM. The J segment lost 5 bases and the V segment lost 8 bases, leaving 7 bases of the junction unmatched. The chain's CDR3 is CASGLAGRTGELFF. The CDR3 DNA sequence: TGTGCCAGCGGGCTAGCGGGCAGGACCGGGGAGCTGTTTTTT.

The rearrangement joins TRBV7-2 to TRBJ2-3; D perhaps matches TRBD2 (6 bases). V lost 3 bases to trimming and J lost 3 bases, with 16 bases between them. The CDR3 consists of 16 residues. Germline V gene lookup returns CDR1 SGHTA and CDR2 FQGNSA. CDR3: CASSFAAGRGTDTQYF. The CDR3 DNA sequence: TGTGCCAGCAGCTTCGCCGCGGGGCGTGGGACAGATACGCAGTATTTT.

The V gene is TRBV6-1, the J gene TRBJ2-1; no firm D call. The germline V gene encodes CDR1 MNHNS and CDR2 SASEGT. The germline V and J ends were trimmed by 1 base and 8 bases, with 9 bases remaining between them. The CDR3 has 13 amino acids. CDR3 region: CASSEVRSDEQFF. DNA for the CDR3: TGTGCCAGCAGTGAAGTCAGAAGCGATGAGCAGTTCTTC.

This clone was detected only a few times. The chain uses TRBV28 and TRBJ1-5; no firm D call. Germline loops: CDR1 MDHEN, CDR2 SYDVKM. The CDR3 has 15 amino acids. The V gene lost 8 bases and the J gene lost 0 bases, with 14 bases spanning the gap. The DNA for the CDR3 is TGTGCCAGCGAGGCCGATCTTTATAGCAATCAGCCCCAGCATTTT. Amino acids: CASEADLYSNQPQHF.

This clone showed up just a few times. This rearrangement joins TRBV4-2 to TRBJ1-1, with D uncertain. Germline V gene data show CDR1 as LGHNA and CDR2 as YNFKEQ. The CDR3 is 16 amino acids. V gave up 1 base and J gave up 0 bases, with 12 bases separating them. CDR3 in amino acids: CASSQGLGSLNTEAFF. The CDR3 DNA reads TGTGCCAGCAGCCAAGGTTTGGGCAGCTTGAACACTGAAGCTTTCTTT.

J is TRBJ1-2 and V is TRBV4-1; D uncertain. Germline V gene lookup returns CDR1 MGHRA and CDR2 YSYEKL. The CDR3 sequence is 15 residues long. V was clipped by 0 bases and J by 0 bases, with 8 bases between them. The CDR3 DNA sequence: TGCGCCAGCAGCCAAGAGGAGAGAGCTAACTATGGCTACACCTTC. Amino acids: CASSQEERANYGYTF.

This clone came up a few times. The genes are TRBV6-5 and TRBJ2-7; D perhaps matches TRBD1 (6 bases). The CDR3 has 13 residues. V lost 6 bases and J lost 0, with 9 bases in between. CDR1 is MNHEY and CDR2 is SVGAGI in the germline V gene. The CDR3 sequence is CASSRDNSYEQYF. The CDR3 bases are TGTGCCAGCAGCCGGGACAACTCCTACGAGCAGTACTTC.

The chain joins TRBV7-8 to TRBJ1-5; D call uncertain. V was shortened by 3 bases and J by 0 bases, with 12 bases between the two germline ends. From germline, CDR1 is SGHVS and CDR2 FQNEAQ. The CDR3 loop spans 16 amino acids. The CDR3: CASSLPGSYSNQPQHF. The CDR3 nucleotides are TGTGCCAGCAGCTTGCCGGGGAGTTATAGCAATCAGCCCCAGCATTTT.